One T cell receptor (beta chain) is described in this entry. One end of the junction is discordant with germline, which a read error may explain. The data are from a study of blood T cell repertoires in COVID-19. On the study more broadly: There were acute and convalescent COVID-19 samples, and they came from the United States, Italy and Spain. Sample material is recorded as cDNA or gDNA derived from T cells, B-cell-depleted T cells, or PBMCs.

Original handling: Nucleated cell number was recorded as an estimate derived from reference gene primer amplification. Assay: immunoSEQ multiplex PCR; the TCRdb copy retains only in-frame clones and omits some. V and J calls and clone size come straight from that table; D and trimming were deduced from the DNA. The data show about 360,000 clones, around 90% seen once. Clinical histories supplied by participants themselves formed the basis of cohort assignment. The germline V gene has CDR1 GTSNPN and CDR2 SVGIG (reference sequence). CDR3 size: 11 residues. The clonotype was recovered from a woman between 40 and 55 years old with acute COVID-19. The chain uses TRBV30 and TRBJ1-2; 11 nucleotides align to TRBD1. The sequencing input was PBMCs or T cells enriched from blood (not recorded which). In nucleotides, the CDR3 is TGTGCCTGGAGTGATTCCGGGACAGGGGGTTTC. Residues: CAWSDSGTGGF.